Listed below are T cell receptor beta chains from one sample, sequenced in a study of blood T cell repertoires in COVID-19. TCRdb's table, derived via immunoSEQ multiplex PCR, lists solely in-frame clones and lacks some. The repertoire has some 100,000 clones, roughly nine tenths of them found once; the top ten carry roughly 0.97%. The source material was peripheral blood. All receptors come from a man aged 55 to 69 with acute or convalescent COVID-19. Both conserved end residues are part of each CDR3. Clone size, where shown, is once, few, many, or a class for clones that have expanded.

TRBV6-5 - CASSYPDRVGTEAFF
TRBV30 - CAWSATGINEKLFF
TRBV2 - CASTTFGQGGYTF
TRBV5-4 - CASSRTGNSYEQYF
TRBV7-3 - CASSSGTLAYNEQFF
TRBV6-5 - CASRDPGVETQYF
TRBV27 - CASSRTGSYEKLFF
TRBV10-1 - CASSEAGSKAFF
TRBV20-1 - CSARDRGGYTF
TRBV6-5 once CASSSTGQEKLFF
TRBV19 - CASSIGVPLNTEAFF
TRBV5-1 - CASSLGGSNEQFF
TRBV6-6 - CASNLLGPGVDTQYF
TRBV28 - CASSSLRGVSSGNTIYF
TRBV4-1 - CASSLGTGNTYRYTF
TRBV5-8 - CASSLRQDYSGEYF
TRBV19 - CASGKQGSMNTEAFF
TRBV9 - CASSGYSSTDTQYF
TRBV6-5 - CASGGWVSNQPQHF
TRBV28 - CASSNRRTSGTNTQYF
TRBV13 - CASSGPRTASGNTIYF
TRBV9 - CASSVGKGGWTEAFF
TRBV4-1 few CASSLYPGTGREKLFF
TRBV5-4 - CASSPETGRNEQFF
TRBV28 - CASSLTQGRNYGYTF
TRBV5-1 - CASSLFPGSGSGNTIYF
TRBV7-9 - CASSLGSAGDDEQFF
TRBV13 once CASSLVAGALNTEAFF
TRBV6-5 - CASSYSSAGSEAFF
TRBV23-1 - CASSPGKQPQHF
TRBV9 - CASSAPGLRETQYF
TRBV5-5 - CASSFWDLANYGYTF
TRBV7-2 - CASSLAGAGLAQHF
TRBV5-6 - CASSLYGGRADGELFF
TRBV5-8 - CASSRGGYTF
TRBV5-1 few CASSPSYGQKLNYGYTF
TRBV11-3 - CASSPGLASIQYF
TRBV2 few CAIPSGPGSTDTQYF
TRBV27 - CASSLSGIYNEQFF
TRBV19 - CASSVIHRGEKTEAFF
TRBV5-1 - CASSIGPGATTNEKLFF
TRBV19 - CASSDYLDTEAFF
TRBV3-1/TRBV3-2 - CASSHASGRAYTYEQYF
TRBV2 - CASSWTTNTGELFF
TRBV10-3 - CAISESRQGSTDTQYF
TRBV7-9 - CASSFSGQGREQYF
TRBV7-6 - CASSLRGGTSYEQYF
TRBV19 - CASSIGRDRVQTEAFF
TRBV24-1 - CATTSEGAGELFF
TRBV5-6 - CASSFVTRGQPQHF
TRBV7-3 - CASSLTSGRGSEQFF
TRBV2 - CASSPDSSYEQYF
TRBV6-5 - CASSSQVSSGNTIYF
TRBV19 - CASSIGQGRTEAFF
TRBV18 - CASSPAGTTYNSPLHF
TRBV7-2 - CASSRWGESEAFF
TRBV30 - CAWSSTGRASGNTIYF
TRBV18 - CASSPQQNINYGYTF
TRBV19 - CASSTYGQEVNEKLFF
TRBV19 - CASSRPGASGNTIYF